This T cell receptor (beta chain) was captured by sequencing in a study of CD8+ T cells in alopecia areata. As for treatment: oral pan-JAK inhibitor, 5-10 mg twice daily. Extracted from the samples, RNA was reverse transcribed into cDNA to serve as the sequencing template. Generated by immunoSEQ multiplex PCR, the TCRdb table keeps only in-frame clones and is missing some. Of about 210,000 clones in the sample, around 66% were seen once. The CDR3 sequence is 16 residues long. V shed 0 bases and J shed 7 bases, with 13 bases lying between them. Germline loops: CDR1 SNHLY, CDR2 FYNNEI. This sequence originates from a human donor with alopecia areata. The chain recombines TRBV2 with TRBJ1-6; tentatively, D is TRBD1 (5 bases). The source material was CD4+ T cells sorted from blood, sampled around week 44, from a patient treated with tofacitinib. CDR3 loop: CASSEALRQRNSPLHF. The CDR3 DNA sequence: TGTGCCAGCAGTGAAGCGCTTAGACAGCGAAATTCACCCCTCCACTTT. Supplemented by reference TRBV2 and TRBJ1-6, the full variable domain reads EPEVTQTPSHQVTQMGQEVILRCVPISNHLYFYWYRQILGQKVEFLVSFYNNEISEKSEIFDDQFSVERPDGSNFTLKIRSTKLEDSAMYFCASSEALRQRNSPLHFGNGTRLTVT.